This T cell receptor (beta chain) appears in the sequencing data of a study of cytomegalovirus exposure and HLA in healthy donors. Study-level results: Later on, a genetic analysis was performed. It linked a missense variant in DCLRE1C with V- and J-gene trimming of TCR beta. It was shown in a later analysis that HLA-associated TCR beta chains were more clonally expanded than other, equally common chains.

The V gene's germline CDR1 is SGHTS and CDR2 YDEGEE. V shed 0 bases and J shed 5 bases, with 17 bases lying between them. The CDR3 is made up of 16 amino acids. 60 Vbeta and 13 Jbeta primers were used in PCR. Assay used: immunoSEQ multiplex PCR; TCRdb lists only in-frame clones, some missing. This sample carries just over 150,000 clones, with 2% to 2.5% going to the ten biggest clones. With regard to this clone: Its specificity is not known.

The receptor comes from a man younger than 40 in good health and CMV-seronegative. The source material was PBMCs. The chain has TRBV5-8 and TRBJ2-5; TRBD1 might be the D (7 bases). This CDR3 reads CASSLAAGGTLETQYF. The DNA for the CDR3 is TGTGCCAGCAGCTTGGCGGCAGGGGGGACGCTGGAGACCCAGTACTTC.